The rows below give T cell receptor beta chains drawn from one sample of a study of CD8 T cells in ankylosing spondylitis. TCRdb called the 5' RACE reads again in MiXCR, with one record for every CDR3 protein. The table has a few hundred thousand distinct CDR3 sequences, around 16% seen once; the top ten hold approximately 46%. The sequenced sample consisted of blood, either unsorted or a sorted T cell fraction (not recorded which). The source of these receptors is a male donor with ankylosing spondylitis. Both conserved end residues are part of each CDR3. D genes are given only for firm matches. For some rows the clone size is stated as once, few or many, or as a class when expanded; others skip it.

J | V | size | D | DNA | CDR3
TRBJ2-2 | TRBV7-7 | . | TRBD2 | TGTGCCAGCAGCATCTCAGCGGGGGGCACCGGGGAGCTGTTTTTT | CASSISAGGTGELFF
TRBJ2-7 | TRBV15 | . | TRBD1 | TGTGCCACCAGCAGGATTCCGGGACAGGCATCATACGAGCAGTACTTC | CATSRIPGQASYEQYF
TRBJ2-2 | TRBV4-1 | few | TRBD2 | TGCGCCAGCAGCCAACCCCGGACTAGCGGGAGAGGAGGCTTCTTCACCGGGGAGCTGTTTTTT | CASSQPRTSGRGGFFTGELFF
TRBJ2-3 | TRBV20-1 | few | . | TGCAGTGCTAGAGGGCCATATGGGGATACGCAGTATTTT | CSARGPYGDTQYF
TRBJ2-3 | TRBV7-8 | few | . | TGTGCCAGCAGCTCTAGCTGGGGCGGCGCAACGGCGGCAGATACGCAGTATTTT | CASSSSWGGATAADTQYF
TRBJ2-3 | TRBV9 | few | TRBD1 | TGTGCCAGCAGCTTCGAGGGGGCCGGTACGCAGTATTTT | CASSFEGAGTQYF
TRBJ2-1 | TRBV9 | few | . | TGTGCCAGCAGCGTGTTAGGTCCCGGGAGCCCGGGAAATGAGCAGTTCTTC | CASSVLGPGSPGNEQFF
TRBJ2-2 | TRBV2 | . | TRBD1 | TGTGCCAGCAGTAGTGACAGGGAGTTCACCGGGGAGCTGTTTTTT | CASSSDREFTGELFF
TRBJ2-7 | TRBV6-5 | few | . | TGTGCCAGCAGTTCTAGTCGGGGCAGTCCCTACGAGCAGTACTTC | CASSSSRGSPYEQYF
TRBJ2-7 | TRBV3-1 | few | . | TGTGCCAGCAGCCAAGATAGCGGCTTGGCCGGGGCGGGACTCACCTACGAGCAGTACTTC | CASSQDSGLAGAGLTYEQYF
TRBJ1-1 | TRBV29-1 | many | . | TGCAGCGTTGATCTCCCCGGGGAAGCTTTCTTT | CSVDLPGEAFF
TRBJ2-5 | TRBV7-3 | . | TRBD2 | TGTGCCAGCAGCCCATTCGGACTAGCGGGGGGATTCGGAGAGACCCAGTACTTC | CASSPFGLAGGFGETQYF
TRBJ2-7 | TRBV27 | . | . | TGTGCCAGCAGTTTAGGACCGGGCCAAACCTACGAGCAGTACTTC | CASSLGPGQTYEQYF